What follows describes a single T cell receptor (beta chain). There were no recent acute infections or vaccinations among the donors, who were healthy HIV-negative adults. Every one of the donors was a Caucasian adult that lived in Nashville, Tennessee. The sample belongs to a study of shared clonotypes between healthy human individuals. For the study at large: Per donor, three plates held CD4 naive cells, three held CD4 memory, two held CD8 naive and one held CD8 memory.

Data came from immunoSEQ multiplex PCR; TCRdb stores just in-frame clones and leaves some out. The table has 400,000 to 600,000 clones, around 95% seen once. The CDR3 has 16 amino acids. V shed 3 bases and J shed 6 bases, with 17 bases lying between them. The germline V gene has CDR1 MDHEN and CDR2 SYDVKM. The sequencing sample was made of naive CD4+ T cells sorted from blood. Subset denoted: CD45RA+ positively selected. The chain joins TRBV28 to TRBJ2-2, with D perhaps TRBD2 (6 bases). The sequence was collected from a woman in her 30s in good health. The CDR3 coding sequence is TGTGCCAGCAGTTTCCCCCGGGCGGAGGGATCCGGGGAGCTGTTTTTT. Translated: CASSFPRAEGSGELFF.